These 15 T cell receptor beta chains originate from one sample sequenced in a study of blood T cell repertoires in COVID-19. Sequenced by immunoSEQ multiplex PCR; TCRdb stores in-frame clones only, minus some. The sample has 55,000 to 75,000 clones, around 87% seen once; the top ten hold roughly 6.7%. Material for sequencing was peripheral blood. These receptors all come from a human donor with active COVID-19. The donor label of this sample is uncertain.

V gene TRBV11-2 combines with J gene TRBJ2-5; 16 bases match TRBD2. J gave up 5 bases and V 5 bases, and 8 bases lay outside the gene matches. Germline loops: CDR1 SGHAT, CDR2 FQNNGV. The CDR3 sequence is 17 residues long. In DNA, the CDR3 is TGTGCCAGCAGCCCAGAGGGACTAGCGGGGGGGTGGGAGACCCAGTACTTC. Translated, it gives CASSPEGLAGGWETQYF.

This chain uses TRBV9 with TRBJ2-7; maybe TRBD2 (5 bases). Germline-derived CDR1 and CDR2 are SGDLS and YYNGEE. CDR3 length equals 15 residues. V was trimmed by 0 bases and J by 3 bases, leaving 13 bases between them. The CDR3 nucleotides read TGTGCCAGCAGCGTAGGGTTTAGTGGAGGCTACGAGCAGTACTTC. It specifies CASSVGFSGGYEQYF.

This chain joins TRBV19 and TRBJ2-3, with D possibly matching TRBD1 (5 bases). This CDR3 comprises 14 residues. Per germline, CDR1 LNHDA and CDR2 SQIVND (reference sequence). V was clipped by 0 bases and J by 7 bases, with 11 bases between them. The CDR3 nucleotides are TGTGCCAGTAGTATAGACCGTGACAGACATACGCAGTATTTT. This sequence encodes CASSIDRDRHTQYF. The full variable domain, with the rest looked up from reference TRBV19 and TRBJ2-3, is DGGITQSPKYLFRKEGQNVTLSCEQNLNHDAMYWYRQDPGQGLRLIYYSQIVNDFQKGDIAEGYSVSREKKESFPLTVTSAQKNPTAFYLCASSIDRDRHTQYFGPGTRLTVL.

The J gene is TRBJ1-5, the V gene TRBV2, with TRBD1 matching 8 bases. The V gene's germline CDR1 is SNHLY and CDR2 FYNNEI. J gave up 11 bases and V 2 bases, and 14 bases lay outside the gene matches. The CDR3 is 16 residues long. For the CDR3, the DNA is TGTGCCAGCAGTGAATTCAACAGGGGGACGGTCAGTTCCCAGCATTTT. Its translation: CASSEFNRGTVSSQHF.

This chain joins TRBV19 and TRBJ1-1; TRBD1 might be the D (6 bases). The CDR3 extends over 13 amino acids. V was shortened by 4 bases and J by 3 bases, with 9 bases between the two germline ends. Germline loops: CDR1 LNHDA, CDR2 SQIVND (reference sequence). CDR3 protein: CASSNTGYTEAFF. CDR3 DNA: TGTGCCAGTAGTAATACAGGGTACACTGAAGCTTTCTTT. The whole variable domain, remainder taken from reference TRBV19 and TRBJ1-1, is DGGITQSPKYLFRKEGQNVTLSCEQNLNHDAMYWYRQDPGQGLRLIYYSQIVNDFQKGDIAEGYSVSREKKESFPLTVTSAQKNPTAFYLCASSNTGYTEAFFGQGTRLTVV.

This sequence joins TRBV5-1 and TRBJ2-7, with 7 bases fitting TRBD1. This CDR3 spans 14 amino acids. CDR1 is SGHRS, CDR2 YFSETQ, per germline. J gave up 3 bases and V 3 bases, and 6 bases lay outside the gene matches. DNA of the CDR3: TGCGCCAGCAGCTCAGACAGACAGGGCTACGAGCAGTACTTC. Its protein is CASSSDRQGYEQYF.

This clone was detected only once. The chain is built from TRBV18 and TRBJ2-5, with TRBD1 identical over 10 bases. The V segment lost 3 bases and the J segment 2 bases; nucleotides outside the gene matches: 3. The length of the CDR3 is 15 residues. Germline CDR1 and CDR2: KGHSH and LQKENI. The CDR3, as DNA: TGTGCCAGCTCACCGGGACAGGGGACACAAGAGACCCAGTACTTC. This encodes CASSPGQGTQETQYF.

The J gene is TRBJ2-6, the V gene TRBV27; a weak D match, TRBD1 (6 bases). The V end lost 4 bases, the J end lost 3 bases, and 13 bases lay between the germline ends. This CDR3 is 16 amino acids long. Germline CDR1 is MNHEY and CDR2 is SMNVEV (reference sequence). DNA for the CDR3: TGTGCCAGCAGTTCAATCAGGGGCAGTGGGGCCAACGTCCTGACTTTC. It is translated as CASSSIRGSGANVLTF. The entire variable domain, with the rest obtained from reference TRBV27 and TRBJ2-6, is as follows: EAQVTQNPRYLITVTGKKLTVTCSQNMNHEYMSWYRQDPGLGLRQIYYSMNVEVTDKGDVPEGYKVSRKEKRNFPLILESPSPNQTSLYFCASSSIRGSGANVLTFGAGSRLTVL.

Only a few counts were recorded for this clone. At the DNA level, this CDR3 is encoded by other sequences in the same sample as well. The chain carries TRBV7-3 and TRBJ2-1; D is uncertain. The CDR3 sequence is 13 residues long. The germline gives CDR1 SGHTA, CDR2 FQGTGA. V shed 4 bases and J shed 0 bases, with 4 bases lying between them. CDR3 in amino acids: CASSSSSYNEQFF. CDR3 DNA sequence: TGTGCCAGCAGCTCTAGCTCCTACAATGAGCAGTTCTTC.

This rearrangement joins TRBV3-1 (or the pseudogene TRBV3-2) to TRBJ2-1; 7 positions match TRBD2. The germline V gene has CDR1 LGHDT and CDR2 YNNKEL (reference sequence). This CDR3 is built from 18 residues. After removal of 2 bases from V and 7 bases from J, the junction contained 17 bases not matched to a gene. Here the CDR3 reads CASSQIGREHGLWNEQFF. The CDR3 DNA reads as TGTGCCAGCAGCCAAATAGGGCGGGAGCACGGGTTGTGGAATGAGCAGTTCTTC.

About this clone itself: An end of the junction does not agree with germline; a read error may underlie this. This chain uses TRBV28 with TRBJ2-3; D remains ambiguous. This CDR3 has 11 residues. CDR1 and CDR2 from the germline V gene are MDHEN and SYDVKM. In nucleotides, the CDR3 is TGTGCCAGCAGTTCCTCCCTCACTGAGAATTTT. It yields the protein CASSSSLTENF.

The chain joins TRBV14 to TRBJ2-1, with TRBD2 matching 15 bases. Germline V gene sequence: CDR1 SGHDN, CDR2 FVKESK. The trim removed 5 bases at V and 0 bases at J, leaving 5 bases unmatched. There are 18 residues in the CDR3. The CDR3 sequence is CASSSGLAGGLSYNEQFF. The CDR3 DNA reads TGTGCCAGCAGCTCGGGACTAGCGGGAGGCCTCTCCTACAATGAGCAGTTCTTC.

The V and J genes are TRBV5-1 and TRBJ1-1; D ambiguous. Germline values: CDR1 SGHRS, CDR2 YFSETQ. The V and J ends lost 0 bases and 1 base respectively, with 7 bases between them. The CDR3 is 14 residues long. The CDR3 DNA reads TGCGCCAGCAGCTTGGGTTCCGGGAACACTGAAGCTTTCTTT. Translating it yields CASSLGSGNTEAFF.

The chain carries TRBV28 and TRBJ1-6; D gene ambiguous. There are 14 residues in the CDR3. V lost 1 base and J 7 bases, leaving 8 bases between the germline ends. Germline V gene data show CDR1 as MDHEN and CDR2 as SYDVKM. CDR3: CASSLYGRNSPLHF. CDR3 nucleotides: TGTGCCAGCAGTTTATATGGGAGAAATTCACCCCTCCACTTT.

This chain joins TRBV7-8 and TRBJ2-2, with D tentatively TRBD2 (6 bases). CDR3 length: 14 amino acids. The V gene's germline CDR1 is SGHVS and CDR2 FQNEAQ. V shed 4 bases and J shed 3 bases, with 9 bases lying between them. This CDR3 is CASSSPGDTGELFF. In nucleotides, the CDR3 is TGTGCCAGCAGCTCCCCGGGGGACACCGGGGAGCTGTTTTTT.